This TCR beta chain emerged from a study of PD-L1 blockade in urothelial cancer. Study context: Patients arrived having already received 0 to 3 prior chemotherapy regimens. Analysis of the blood was performed 3 weeks (second dose) and 6 weeks after treatment start.

TCRdb's copy holds only in-frame clones and misses some; the assay was immunoSEQ multiplex PCR. The sample includes over 45,000 clones, around 83% seen only once; the top ten take roughly 20%. Sample time point: pretreatment peripheral blood. The CDR3 covers 13 residues. Trimming cost V 2 bases and J 6 bases, with 5 bases left between them. Germline CDR1 is MNHNS and CDR2 is SASEGT. The chain has TRBV6-1 and TRBJ1-6; D uncertain. The TCR sequence derives from a man aged 55-75 years with urothelial cancer. The source material was PBMCs, sampled around atezolizumab (anti-PD-L1) treatment. The CDR3 sequence is CASSEWANSPLHF. CDR3 sequence (DNA): TGTGCCAGCAGTGAATGGGCTAATTCACCCCTCCACTTT.